This T cell receptor beta chain was observed in a study of T cells after yellow fever vaccination. Overall study context: The authors prepared low-cell-number fractions using SMART-Seq v4 Ultra Low Input.

Germline V gene lookup returns CDR1 MNHEY and CDR2 SVGEGT. Trimming pared 6 bases from V and 2 bases from J, leaving 18 bases between. The CDR3 has 16 amino acids. TCRdb ran MiXCR on the 5' RACE reads and lists one entry per CDR3 protein. The repertoire consists of 350,000 to 550,000 distinct CDR3 sequences, with around 19% occurring once and the leading ten covering roughly a sixth. The sequences come from PBMCs, collected before the yellow fever booster vaccination. This chain connects TRBV6-2 or TRBV6-3 to TRBJ2-3; D tentatively fits TRBD1 or TRBD2 (6 bases each). The receptor's source is a man younger than 30 who received the YFV17D yellow fever vaccine. The DNA of the CDR3 is TGTGCCAGCAGACACCGTAGGGGGGCGACCACAGATACGCAGTATTTT. Its translation is CASRHRRGATTDTQYF.